Listed here are 3 T cell receptor beta chains from one sample, sequenced in a study of response to subunit inactivated influenza vaccine (dated by TCRdb to 2016 to 2019). The method behind the library was RT-PCR. Reads for this sample came from an Illumina HiSeq 2500. TCRdb cleaned the public reads at Q25 with fastp, built clones with MiXCR and kept in-frame beta chains. CDR3 protein duplicates are merged, each entry listing the most common genes and DNA. Recorded for this sample are hundreds of thousands of distinct CDR3 sequences; 10% to 15% of them occurred a single time. Jointly, the top ten make up around 9.6% of the sample. The sample in question was PBMCs from blood, obtained on the day of vaccination. The receptor source for this set is a man between 45 and 60 years old who received an inactivated influenza vaccine. Donor details come from another sample of the same person, matched by shared clones.

Many counts were recorded for this clonotype. The V call is TRBV5-1, the J call TRBJ1-5; 10 nucleotides line up with TRBD1. The length of the CDR3 is 14 residues. Germline trimming cut 4 bases from V and 7 bases from J; bases unmatched to any gene: 5. In germline, CDR1 is SGHRS, CDR2 YFSETQ. The chain's CDR3 is CASSIGTGAQPQHF. DNA of the CDR3: TGCGCCAGCAGCATAGGGACAGGGGCGCAGCCCCAGCATTTT.

The table lists this clonotype with many counts. The chain combines TRBV9 with TRBJ1-6; no firm D call. Trimming removed 1 base at V and 7 bases at J, with 12 bases between. CDR1 is SGDLS, CDR2 YYNGEE, per germline. The CDR3 has 15 amino acids. The CDR3 protein is CASSVSTTGNSPLHF. The CDR3 DNA reads TGTGCCAGCAGCGTATCAACCACTGGGAATTCACCCCTCCACTTT.

The V gene is TRBV6-1, the J gene TRBJ1-3; unclear D gene. Germline V gene sequence: CDR1 MNHNS, CDR2 SASEGT. Between the trimmed V and J ends, which lost 5 bases and 3 bases, there was a span of 17 bases. The CDR3 contains 16 residues. CDR3 amino acids: CASSRRSTDLGNTIYF. The CDR3 DNA follows: TGTGCCAGCAGTCGCAGAAGTACGGACCTTGGAAACACCATATATTTT.